These T cell receptor beta chains were read from a single sample in a study of blood T cell repertoires in COVID-19. Data came from immunoSEQ multiplex PCR; TCRdb stores just in-frame clones and leaves some out. The data contain roughly 380,000 clones, about 88% of them seen just once; the ten biggest clones take up about 1.4%. Sequencing input: peripheral blood. These receptors were obtained from a woman aged 40 to 50 with COVID-19, enrolled during active disease. The CDR3 runs from the conserved cysteine through the conserved F or W. A D gene is named only where the DNA matches it firmly. Size is stated for part of the rows, as once, few or many counts, or as a class when the clone is expanded.

j_call clone_size v_call d_call cdr3_aa cdr3_nt
TRBJ1-4 - TRBV10-3 TRBD1 CAISDPGQGARNEKLFF TGTGCCATCAGTGATCCGGGACAGGGGGCTAGGAATGAAAAACTGTTTTTT
TRBJ1-1 - TRBV6-1 - CASSDLRGGAEAFF TGTGCCAGCAGTGATTTGAGGGGCGGGGCTGAAGCTTTCTTT
TRBJ1-6 - TRBV19 TRBD1 CASSGPGTGYNSPLHF TGTGCCAGTAGTGGCCCCGGGACAGGCTATAATTCACCCCTCCACTTT
TRBJ1-2 - TRBV13 TRBD1 CASSPISTGSYGYTF TGTGCCAGCAGCCCTATCTCGACAGGGAGCTATGGCTACACCTTC
TRBJ2-1 - TRBV7-9 - CASSLIQGWGNEQFF TGTGCCAGCAGCTTAATCCAGGGTTGGGGCAATGAGCAGTTCTTC
TRBJ1-1 once TRBV10-3 TRBD1 CAIRTGGAPTEAFF TGTGCCATCAGGACAGGGGGCGCCCCCACTGAAGCTTTCTTT
TRBJ1-4 - TRBV5-4 TRBD1 CASSPGGGAGSEKLFF TGTGCCAGCAGCCCGGGAGGGGGCGCAGGATCTGAAAAACTGTTTTTT
TRBJ2-2 - TRBV28 TRBD2 CASSFPSGGGFTGELFF TGTGCCAGCAGTTTCCCCAGCGGGGGCGGGTTTACCGGGGAGCTGTTTTTT
TRBJ1-2 once TRBV30 TRBD1 CAWSLRPTGVINYGYTF TGTGCCTGGAGCTTGAGACCGACAGGGGTGATTAACTATGGCTACACCTTC
TRBJ1-1 - TRBV30 TRBD1 CAWSVGGWDRGLMNTEAFF TGTGCCTGGAGTGTAGGCGGATGGGACAGGGGCCTCATGAACACTGAAGCTTTCTTT
TRBJ1-2 - TRBV4-1 - CASSQGSSGESGYTF TGCGCCAGCAGCCAAGGCAGCTCAGGGGAAAGTGGCTACACCTTC
TRBJ1-1 once TRBV12-3/TRBV12-4 - CASSLGLGTEAFF TGTGCCAGCAGTTTGGGGCTTGGCACTGAAGCTTTCTTT
TRBJ2-3 - TRBV6-6 TRBD2 CASSYPSGVSTDTQYF TGTGCCAGCAGTTACCCTAGCGGGGTTAGCACAGATACGCAGTATTTT
TRBJ2-1 - TRBV6-2/TRBV6-3 - CASSRTATRVFF TGTGCCAGCAGCCGAACGGCTACTAGGGTGTTCTTC
TRBJ1-5 - TRBV2 - CATHSGTRVNQPQHF TGTGCCACCCACTCCGGGACACGGGTCAATCAGCCCCAGCATTTT
TRBJ1-5 - TRBV19 TRBD1 CASTLRTGGKGNQPQHF TGTGCCAGTACCCTCAGGACAGGGGGCAAAGGCAATCAGCCCCAGCATTTT
TRBJ2-1 - TRBV7-3 TRBD2 CASSFYAGDEQFF TGTGCCAGCAGCTTCTATGCGGGGGATGAGCAGTTCTTC
TRBJ2-7 - TRBV28 - CASSSGMLHRYF TGTGCCAGCAGTTCCGGGATGCTACATCGGTACTTC
TRBJ2-4 - TRBV12-5 - CASGLGPQGGNIQYF TGTGCTAGTGGTTTGGGTCCTCAAGGGGGAAACATTCAGTACTTC
TRBJ2-5 - TRBV30 TRBD1 CAWSPGQASQETQYF TGTGCCTGGAGCCCGGGACAGGCCAGCCAAGAGACCCAGTACTTC
TRBJ2-7 - TRBV6-5 - CASRGASSYEQYF TGTGCCAGCAGGGGGGCCAGCTCCTACGAGCAGTACTTC
TRBJ1-5 - TRBV19 - CASSMVGRIQPQHF TGTGCCAGTAGTATGGTCGGGAGAATTCAGCCCCAGCATTTT
TRBJ1-2 - TRBV6-4 TRBD1 CASSDPLTGQGDNYGYTF TGTGCCAGCAGTGACCCATTGACCGGACAGGGAGATAACTATGGCTACACCTTC
TRBJ1-3 - TRBV30 TRBD1 CAWRLQGGGGNTIYF TGTGCCTGGAGGTTACAGGGGGGAGGTGGAAACACCATATATTTT
TRBJ1-5 few TRBV5-4 - CASSSSPQLEEPQHF TGTGCCAGCAGCTCCTCCCCGCAATTGGAGGAGCCCCAGCATTTT
TRBJ1-3 once TRBV5-4 - CASSPGFRGSGNTIYF TGTGCCAGCAGCCCGGGCTTTCGGGGCTCTGGAAACACCATATATTTT
TRBJ1-3 once TRBV18 TRBD1 CASSPTGIPSGNTIYF TGTGCCAGCTCACCGACAGGGATCCCCTCTGGAAACACCATATATTTT
TRBJ2-1 - TRBV7-3 - CASSSDLSSYNEQFF TGTGCCAGCAGCTCGGACTTAAGCTCCTACAATGAGCAGTTCTTC
TRBJ2-5 - TRBV7-7 TRBD2 CASSLGLAGGETQYF TGTGCTAGCAGCTTGGGACTAGCGGGGGGAGAGACCCAGTACTTC
TRBJ2-5 - TRBV5-1 TRBD1 CASSPARGPSRETQYF TGCGCCAGCAGCCCCGCGAGGGGGCCCTCAAGGGAGACCCAGTACTTC
TRBJ2-7 once TRBV5-1 TRBD2 CASSLVAGVISHIVYACHYEQYF TGCGCCAGCAGCTTGGTGGCGGGAGTAATTTCACATATAGTATATGCATGCCACTACGAGCAGTACTTC
TRBJ2-2 - TRBV4-3 TRBD2 CASSRRLAGPGELFF TGCGCCAGCAGCCGGAGACTAGCGGGACCCGGGGAGCTGTTTTTT
TRBJ1-6 - TRBV6-4 TRBD1 CASSDEGTGSLHF TGTGCCAGCAGTGACGAGGGGACAGGGAGCCTCCACTTT
TRBJ2-4 - TRBV7-2 TRBD2 CASSELLAGGFSAKNIQYF TGTGCCAGCAGCGAATTACTAGCGGGGGGCTTCTCAGCCAAAAACATTCAGTACTTC
TRBJ2-1 - TRBV2 TRBD1 CASSAGQGPYNEQFF TGTGCCAGCAGTGCGGGACAGGGGCCCTACAATGAGCAGTTCTTC
TRBJ2-7 - TRBV7-2 - CASSFGPGQRSYEQYF TGTGCCAGCAGCTTCGGACCGGGACAACGATCCTACGAGCAGTACTTC
TRBJ1-2 - TRBV18 - CASSPLQGSGYTF TGTGCCAGCTCACCACTCCAGGGAAGTGGCTACACCTTC
TRBJ1-2 - TRBV5-8 - CASSLRDTIYGYTF TGTGCCAGCAGCCTCCGGGACACCATATATGGCTACACCTTC
TRBJ2-1 - TRBV3-1/TRBV3-2 TRBD2 CASSQGNSGGNEQFF TGTGCCAGCAGCCAAGGTAATAGCGGGGGTAATGAGCAGTTCTTC
TRBJ1-1 - TRBV18 - CASSPLGLRTEAFF TGTGCCAGCTCACCTTTGGGGCTGAGGACTGAAGCTTTCTTT
TRBJ1-1 - TRBV7-2 TRBD1 CASSLGRQGPGAEAFF TGTGCCAGCAGCTTAGGTCGACAGGGGCCCGGGGCTGAAGCTTTCTTT
TRBJ1-5 - TRBV4-3 - CASSQDRTTYQPQHF TGCGCCAGCAGCCAAGATCGGACAACTTATCAGCCCCAGCATTTT